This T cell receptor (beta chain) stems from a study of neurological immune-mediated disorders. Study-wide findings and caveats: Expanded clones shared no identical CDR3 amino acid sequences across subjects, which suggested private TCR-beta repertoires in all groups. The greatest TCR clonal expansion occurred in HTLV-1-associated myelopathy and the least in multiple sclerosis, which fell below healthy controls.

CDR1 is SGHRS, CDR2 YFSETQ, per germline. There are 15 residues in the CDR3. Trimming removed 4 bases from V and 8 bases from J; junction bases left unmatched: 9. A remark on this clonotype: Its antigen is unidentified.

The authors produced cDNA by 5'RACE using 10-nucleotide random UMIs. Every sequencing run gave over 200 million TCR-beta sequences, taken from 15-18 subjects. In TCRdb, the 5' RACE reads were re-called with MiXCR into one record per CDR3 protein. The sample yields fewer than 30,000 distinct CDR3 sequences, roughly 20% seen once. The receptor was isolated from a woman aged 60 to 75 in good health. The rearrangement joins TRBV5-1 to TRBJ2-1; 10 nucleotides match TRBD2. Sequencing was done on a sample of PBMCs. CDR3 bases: TGCGCCAGCAGCAACCTAGCGGGAGCCGGGGATGAGCAGTTCTTC. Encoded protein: CASSNLAGAGDEQFF.